This TCR beta chain appears in the sequencing data of a study of blood T cell repertoires in COVID-19. Across the whole study: Sources were T cells, B-cell-depleted T cells, or PBMCs; the material itself was cDNA or gDNA.

The V gene end was trimmed by 4 bases and the J gene end by 9 bases; junction bases not matched to a gene: 4. Germline loops: CDR1 LGHDT, CDR2 YNNKEL (reference sequence). The CDR3 runs 14 residues. In the study's own analysis: Amplified reference gene primers provided the basis for estimating nucleated cell counts. The data were produced by immunoSEQ multiplex PCR, yet TCRdb's version contains in-frame clones alone and is incomplete. The D gene and trimming were derived from the DNA, and the V and J assignments and clone size from that table. The sample holds fewer than 250,000 clones, approximately 84% seen once.

The TCR originated in a man between 45 and 60 years old with acute or convalescent COVID-19. This chain connects TRBV3-1 (or the pseudogene TRBV3-2) to TRBJ1-6, with 9 nucleotides matching TRBD1. The sequenced sample consisted of peripheral blood. CDR3 region: CASSRTGAVSPLHF. The CDR3 DNA sequence: TGTGCCAGCAGCCGGACAGGGGCGGTTTCACCCCTCCACTTT.